One sample yielded the 4 T cell receptor beta chains listed below, sequenced in a study of identical twins. Using its own MiXCR run on the 5' RACE reads, TCRdb lists one record per CDR3 protein. Of a few hundred thousand distinct CDR3 sequences detected, about 10% appear once; the ten largest clones hold more than 8%. Material for sequencing was memory T cells sorted from blood. Source of these receptors: a middle-aged man in good health.

This clonotype was observed a few times. This chain joins TRBV6-5 and TRBJ2-3; D ambiguous. Per the germline V gene, CDR1 is MNHEY and CDR2 is SVGAGI. CDR3 length: 11 amino acids. Trimming took off 9 bases at V and 6 bases at J, with 10 bases between the two ends. The CDR3 is CASKVGDTQYF. As DNA, the CDR3 is TGTGCCAGTAAAGTGGGGGATACGCAGTATTTT.

The sample holds many counts of this clonotype. The chain carries TRBV5-1 and TRBJ2-3; D unresolved. The germline gives CDR1 SGHRS, CDR2 YFSETQ. Trimming stripped 2 bases from V and 3 bases from J, with 13 bases between. The CDR3 runs to 15 residues. CDR3 sequence (DNA): TGCGCCAGCAGCTTCTTACAAAAGGGTACAGATACGCAGTATTTT. Translating gives CASSFLQKGTDTQYF.

This clonotype was detected ten times or more. The chain uses TRBV20-1 and TRBJ1-4; D gene unclear. The CDR3 length is 15 residues. V shed 0 bases and J shed 0 bases, with 8 bases lying between them. Germline values: CDR1 DFQATT, CDR2 SNEGSKA (reference sequence). The CDR3 protein is CSARDLGATNEKLFF. The CDR3 DNA sequence: TGCAGTGCTAGAGATCTTGGTGCAACTAATGAAAAACTGTTTTTT.

There are many counts of this clonotype. J is TRBJ1-1 and V is TRBV3-1; maybe TRBD1 (5 bases). Germline V gene lookup returns CDR1 LGHDT and CDR2 YNNKEL (reference sequence). CDR3 length: 13 amino acids. V was shortened by 4 bases and J by 2 bases, with 8 bases between the two germline ends. The CDR3 bases are TGTGCCAGCAGCCCGGACATAAACACTGAAGCTTTCTTT. This translates into CASSPDINTEAFF.